Listed below are T cell receptor beta chains from one sample, sequenced in a study of blood T cell repertoires in COVID-19. Sequencing used immunoSEQ multiplex PCR; TCRdb keeps in-frame clones, though not all of them. The sample has more than 250,000 clones, 92% seen once. The sequenced material came from PBMCs or T cells enriched from blood (not recorded which). These receptors were collected from a woman aged 30 to 39 who had recovered from COVID-19. CDR3s include the opening cysteine and the closing phenylalanine or tryptophan. D genes are given only for firm matches. For some rows the clone size is stated as once, few or many, or as a class when expanded; others skip it.

abundance	v_gene	d_gene	j_gene	CDR3nt	CDR3aa
.	TRBV6-2/TRBV6-3	TRBD2	TRBJ2-7	TGTGCCAGCAGTTACTCGGTTAAACTAGCGGGAGGGCCGGCCTACGAGCAGTACTTC	CASSYSVKLAGGPAYEQYF
few	TRBV3-1/TRBV3-2	.	TRBJ1-5	TGTGCCAGCAGCCAAGGACCCGGGGTCGGGGATCAGCCCCAGCATTTT	CASSQGPGVGDQPQHF
.	TRBV5-5	TRBD1	TRBJ1-2	TGTGCCAGCAGCTTGCCTAGGGGGCCGGAGGGCTACACCTTC	CASSLPRGPEGYTF
.	TRBV4-3	TRBD1	TRBJ1-6	TGCGCCAGCAGCCAAGATTGGGACAGGGGTATTAATTCACCCCTCCACTTT	CASSQDWDRGINSPLHF
.	TRBV10-1	TRBD1	TRBJ1-2	TGCGCCAGCAGTGATTGGAAGGGGGCTTTTCACTATGGCTACACCTTC	CASSDWKGAFHYGYTF
once	TRBV2	TRBD2	TRBJ2-7	TGTGCCAGCAGGGATAGACTAGCGGGGGTGACGGGGTCCGAGCAGTACTTC	CASRDRLAGVTGSEQYF
once	TRBV7-2	.	TRBJ2-7	TGTGCCAGCAGCTTAGAAGTAGGAGGGCAGTACTTC	CASSLEVGGQYF
.	TRBV24-1	TRBD1	TRBJ1-6	TGTGCCACCAGTGAATCAGGACAGGGAGATTCACCCCTCCACTTT	CATSESGQGDSPLHF
.	TRBV4-2	TRBD1	TRBJ2-7	TGTGCCAGCAGCCTAGACAGGGGCTCCTACGAGCAGTACTTC	CASSLDRGSYEQYF
.	TRBV19	.	TRBJ1-1	TGTGCCAGTAGTATAGGTCCGAGCACTGAAGCTTTCTTT	CASSIGPSTEAFF
.	TRBV6-5	.	TRBJ1-1	TGTGCCAGCAGCCCCCGTAAGGGGCTGAACACTGAAGCTTTCTTT	CASSPRKGLNTEAFF
.	TRBV28	.	TRBJ2-2	TGTGCCAGCAGAACAACGCAGGGCTTCGGGGAGCTGTTTTTT	CASRTTQGFGELFF
.	TRBV20-1	.	TRBJ1-2	TGCAGTGCCCCAGATGATAATGGCTACACCTTC	CSAPDDNGYTF
.	TRBV9	.	TRBJ2-5	TGTGCCAGCAGCGGATGGGACTCCCCTGGAGAGACCCAGTACTTC	CASSGWDSPGETQYF
few	TRBV28	.	TRBJ1-6	TGTGCCAGCAGTTTATTACGGGGGGTGGTAGGATCACCCCTCCACTTT	CASSLLRGVVGSPLHF
.	TRBV6-2/TRBV6-3	.	TRBJ1-5	TGTGCCAGCAGTTACTCCCCCAGAAATCAGCCCCAGCATTTT	CASSYSPRNQPQHF
.	TRBV11-3	TRBD1	TRBJ1-3	TGTGCCAGCACCCAGGACAGGGGAAACACCATATATTTT	CASTQDRGNTIYF
.	TRBV5-1	TRBD1	TRBJ1-2	TGCGCCAGCAGCTCAGGGGGCACTAACTATGGCTACACCTTC	CASSSGGTNYGYTF
.	TRBV5-1	TRBD1	TRBJ1-6	TGCGCCAGCAGCTTGGGGGACAGGGAGAATTCACCCCTCCACTTT	CASSLGDRENSPLHF
.	TRBV7-2	.	TRBJ1-2	TGTGCCAGCAGCTTAGTACAGGGAGTAAGGGGCTACACCTTC	CASSLVQGVRGYTF
.	TRBV11-3	.	TRBJ1-6	TGTGCCAGCAGCTTAGATAGTAGGGGATCACCCCTCCACTTT	CASSLDSRGSPLHF
.	TRBV3-1/TRBV3-2	TRBD1	TRBJ1-4	TGTGCCAGCAGCCAAGATGCGGACAGGGAACTTGAAAAACTGTTTTTT	CASSQDADRELEKLFF
.	TRBV20-1	.	TRBJ2-7	TGCAGTGCTAGTCCTTTGGGGGGTAGATACGAGCAGTACTTC	CSASPLGGRYEQYF
.	TRBV12-2	.	TRBJ1-5	TGTGCAAGTCGCTTAAAGGACAGGGGTACCGTGAGCAATCAGCCCCAGCATTTT	CASRLKDRGTVSNQPQHF
.	TRBV7-2	TRBD1	TRBJ1-2	TGTGCCAGCAGCCCTGCATCCGGAGCGGGGACAGGGGGCATCACCTTC	CASSPASGAGTGGITF